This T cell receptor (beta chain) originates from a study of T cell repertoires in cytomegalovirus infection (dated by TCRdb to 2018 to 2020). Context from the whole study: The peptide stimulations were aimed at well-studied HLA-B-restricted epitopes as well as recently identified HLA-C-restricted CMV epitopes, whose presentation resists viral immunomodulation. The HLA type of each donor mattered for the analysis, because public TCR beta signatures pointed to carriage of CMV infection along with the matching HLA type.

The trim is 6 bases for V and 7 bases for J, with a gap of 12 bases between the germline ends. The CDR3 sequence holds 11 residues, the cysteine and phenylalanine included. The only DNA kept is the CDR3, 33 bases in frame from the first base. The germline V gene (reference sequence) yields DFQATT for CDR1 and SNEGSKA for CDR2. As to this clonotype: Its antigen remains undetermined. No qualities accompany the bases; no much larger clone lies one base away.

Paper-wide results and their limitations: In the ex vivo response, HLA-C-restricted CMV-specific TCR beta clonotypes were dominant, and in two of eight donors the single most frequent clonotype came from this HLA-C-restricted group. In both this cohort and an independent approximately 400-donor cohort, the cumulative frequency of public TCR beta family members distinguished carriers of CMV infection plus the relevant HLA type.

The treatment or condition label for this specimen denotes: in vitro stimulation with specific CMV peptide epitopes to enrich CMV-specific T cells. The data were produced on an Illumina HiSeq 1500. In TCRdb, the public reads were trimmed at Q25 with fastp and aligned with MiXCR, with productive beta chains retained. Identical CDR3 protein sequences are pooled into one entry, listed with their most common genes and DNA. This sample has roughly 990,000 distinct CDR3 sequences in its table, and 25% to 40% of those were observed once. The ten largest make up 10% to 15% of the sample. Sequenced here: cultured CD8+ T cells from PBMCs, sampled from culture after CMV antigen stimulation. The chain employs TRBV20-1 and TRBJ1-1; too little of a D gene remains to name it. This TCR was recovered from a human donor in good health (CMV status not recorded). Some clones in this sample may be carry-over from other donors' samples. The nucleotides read TGCAGTGCCCGAGACCGGGTTGAAGCTTTCTTT. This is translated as CSARDRVEAFF.